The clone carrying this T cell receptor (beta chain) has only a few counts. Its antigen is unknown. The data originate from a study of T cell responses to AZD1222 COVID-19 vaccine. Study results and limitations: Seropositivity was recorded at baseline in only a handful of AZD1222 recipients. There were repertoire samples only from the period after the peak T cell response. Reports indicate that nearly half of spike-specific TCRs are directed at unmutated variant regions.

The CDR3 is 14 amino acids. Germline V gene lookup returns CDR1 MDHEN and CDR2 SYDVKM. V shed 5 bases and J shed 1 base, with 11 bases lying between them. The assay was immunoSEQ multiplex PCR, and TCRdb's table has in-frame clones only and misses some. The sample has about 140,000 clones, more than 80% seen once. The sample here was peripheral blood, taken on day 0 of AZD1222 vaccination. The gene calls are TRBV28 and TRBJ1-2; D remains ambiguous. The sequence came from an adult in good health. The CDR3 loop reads CASSTHIDNYGYTF. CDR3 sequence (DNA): TGTGCCAGCAGTACTCACATAGATAACTATGGCTACACCTTC.